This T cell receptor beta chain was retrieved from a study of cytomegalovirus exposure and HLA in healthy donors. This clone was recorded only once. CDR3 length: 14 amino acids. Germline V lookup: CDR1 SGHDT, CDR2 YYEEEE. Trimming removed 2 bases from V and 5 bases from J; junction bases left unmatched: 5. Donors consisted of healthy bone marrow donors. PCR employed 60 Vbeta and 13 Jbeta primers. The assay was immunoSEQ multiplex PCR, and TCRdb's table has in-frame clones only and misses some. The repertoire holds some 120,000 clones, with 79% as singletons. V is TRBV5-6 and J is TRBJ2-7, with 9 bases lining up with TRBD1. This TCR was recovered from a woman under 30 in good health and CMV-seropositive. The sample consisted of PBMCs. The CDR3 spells CASSFTGQGNEQYF. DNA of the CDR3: TGTGCCAGCAGCTTTACGGGACAGGGAAACGAGCAGTACTTC.